Described below is a single T cell receptor (beta chain) sequence and its context. Assay: immunoSEQ multiplex PCR; the TCRdb copy retains only in-frame clones and omits some. The sample carries approximately 97,000 clones, around 93% recorded once. The data were obtained in a study of cytomegalovirus exposure and HLA in healthy donors. This CDR3 spans 12 amino acids. Trimming removed 2 bases from V and 6 bases from J, with 8 bases in between. CDR1 and CDR2 (germline): MNHEY, SMNVEV (reference sequence). The V gene is TRBV27, the J gene TRBJ2-7; perhaps TRBD2 as D (5 bases). Sequenced sample: PBMCs. The TCR originated in a woman aged 30 to 39 in good health and CMV-seropositive. The CDR3 here is CASSLGRGEQYF. DNA for the CDR3: TGTGCCAGCAGTTTAGGCCGGGGCGAGCAGTACTTC.